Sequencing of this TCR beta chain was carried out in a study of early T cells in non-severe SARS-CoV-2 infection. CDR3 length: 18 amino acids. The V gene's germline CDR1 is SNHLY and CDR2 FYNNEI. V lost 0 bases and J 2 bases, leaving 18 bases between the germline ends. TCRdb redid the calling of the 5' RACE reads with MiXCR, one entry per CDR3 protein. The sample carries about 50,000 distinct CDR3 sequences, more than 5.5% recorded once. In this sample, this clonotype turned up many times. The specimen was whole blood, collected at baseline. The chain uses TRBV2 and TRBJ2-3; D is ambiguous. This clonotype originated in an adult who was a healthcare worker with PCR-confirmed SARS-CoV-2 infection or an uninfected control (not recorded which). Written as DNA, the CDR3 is TGTGCCAGCAGTGAAGCGGAAAACGGGCGGCAGTACACAGATACGCAGTATTTT. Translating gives CASSEAENGRQYTDTQYF. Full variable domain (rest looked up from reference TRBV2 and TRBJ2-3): EPEVTQTPSHQVTQMGQEVILRCVPISNHLYFYWYRQILGQKVEFLVSFYNNEISEKSEIFDDQFSVERPDGSNFTLKIRSTKLEDSAMYFCASSEAENGRQYTDTQYFGPGTRLTVL.